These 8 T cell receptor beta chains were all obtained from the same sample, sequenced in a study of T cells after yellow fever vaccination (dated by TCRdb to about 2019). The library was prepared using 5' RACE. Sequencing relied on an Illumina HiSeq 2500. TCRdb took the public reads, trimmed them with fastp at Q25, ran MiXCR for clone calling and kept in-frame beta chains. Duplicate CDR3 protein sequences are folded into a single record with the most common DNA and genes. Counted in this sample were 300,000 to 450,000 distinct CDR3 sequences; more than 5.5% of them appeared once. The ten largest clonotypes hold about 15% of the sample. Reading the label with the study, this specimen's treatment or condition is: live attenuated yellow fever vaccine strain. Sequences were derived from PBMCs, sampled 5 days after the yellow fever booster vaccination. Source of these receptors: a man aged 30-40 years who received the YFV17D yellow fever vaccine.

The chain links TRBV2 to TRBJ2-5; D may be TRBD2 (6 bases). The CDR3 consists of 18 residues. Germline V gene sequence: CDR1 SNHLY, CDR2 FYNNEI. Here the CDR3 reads CTCCLMTGEGLTSGTQYF. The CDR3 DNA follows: TGTACCTGCTGTTTAATGACGGGAGAAGGCCTAACCTCGGGGACCCAGTACTTC.

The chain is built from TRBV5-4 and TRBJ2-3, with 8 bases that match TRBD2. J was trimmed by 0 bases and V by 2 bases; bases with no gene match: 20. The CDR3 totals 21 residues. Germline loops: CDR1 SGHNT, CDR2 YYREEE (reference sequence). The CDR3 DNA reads TGTGCCAGCAGCTTTCGGTCCAGGGGATTAGCGGGAATGCTCAGCACAGATACGCAGTATTTT. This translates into CASSFRSRGLAGMLSTDTQYF.

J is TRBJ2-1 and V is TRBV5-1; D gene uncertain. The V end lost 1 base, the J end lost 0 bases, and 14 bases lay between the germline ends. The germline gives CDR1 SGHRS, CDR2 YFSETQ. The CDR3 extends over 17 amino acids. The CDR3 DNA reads TGCGCCAGCAGCTTGACGGGCGGAAAGAGCTCCTACAATGAGCAGTTCTTC. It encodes CASSLTGGKSSYNEQFF.

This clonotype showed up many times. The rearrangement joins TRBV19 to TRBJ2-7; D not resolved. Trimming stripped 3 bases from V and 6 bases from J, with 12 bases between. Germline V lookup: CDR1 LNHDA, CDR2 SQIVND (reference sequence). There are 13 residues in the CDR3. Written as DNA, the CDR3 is TGTGCCAGTAGTATGACATTTGGTTTCGAGCAGTACTTC. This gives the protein CASSMTFGFEQYF.

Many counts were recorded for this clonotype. CDR3 sequence (DNA): TGTGCCAGCAGCCAAGTGAGGGTGCAAGAGACCCAGTACTTC. Encoded protein: CASSQVRVQETQYF. The genes are TRBV14 and TRBJ2-5; tentative D call: TRBD2 (5 bases). With 1 base removed from V and 2 bases from J, the gap between germline ends came to 8 bases. This CDR3 spans 14 amino acids. Germline V gene lookup returns CDR1 SGHDN and CDR2 FVKESK.

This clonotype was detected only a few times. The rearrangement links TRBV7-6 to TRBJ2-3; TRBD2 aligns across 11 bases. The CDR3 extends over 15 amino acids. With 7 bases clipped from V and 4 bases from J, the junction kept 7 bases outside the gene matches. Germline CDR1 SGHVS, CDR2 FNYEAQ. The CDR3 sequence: CASNRGLAEADTQYF. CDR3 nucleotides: TGTGCCAGCAACAGGGGACTAGCGGAAGCAGATACGCAGTATTTT.

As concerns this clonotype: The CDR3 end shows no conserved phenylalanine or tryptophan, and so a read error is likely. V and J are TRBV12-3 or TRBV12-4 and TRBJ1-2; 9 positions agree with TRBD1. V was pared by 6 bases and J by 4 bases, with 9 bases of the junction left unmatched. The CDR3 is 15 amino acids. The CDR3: CASRPSDRGFYGYTL. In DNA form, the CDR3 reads TGTGCCAGCAGGCCTTCGGACAGGGGTTTCTATGGCTACACCCTC.

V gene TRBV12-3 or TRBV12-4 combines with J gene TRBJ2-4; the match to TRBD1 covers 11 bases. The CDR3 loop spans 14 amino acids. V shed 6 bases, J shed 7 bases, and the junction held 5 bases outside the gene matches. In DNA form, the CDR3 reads TGTGCCAGCAGGACCGGGACAGGGGGGAACATTCAGTACTTC. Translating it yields CASRTGTGGNIQYF.